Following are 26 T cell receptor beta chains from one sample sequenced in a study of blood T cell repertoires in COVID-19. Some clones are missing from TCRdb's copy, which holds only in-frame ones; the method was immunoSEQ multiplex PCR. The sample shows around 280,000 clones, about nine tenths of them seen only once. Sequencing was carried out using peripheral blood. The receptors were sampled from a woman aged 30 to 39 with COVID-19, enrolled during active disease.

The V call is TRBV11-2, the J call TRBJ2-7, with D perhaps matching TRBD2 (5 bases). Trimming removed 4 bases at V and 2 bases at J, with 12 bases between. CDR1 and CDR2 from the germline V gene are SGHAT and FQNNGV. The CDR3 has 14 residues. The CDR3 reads CASSSPLRAYEQYF. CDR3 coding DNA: TGTGCCAGCAGCTCACCTTTGAGGGCCTACGAGCAGTACTTC. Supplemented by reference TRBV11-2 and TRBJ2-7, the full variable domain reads EAGVAQSPRYKIIEKRQSVAFWCNPISGHATLYWYQQILGQGPKLLIQFQNNGVVDDSQLPKDRFSAERLKGVDSTLKIQPAKLEDSAVYLCASSSPLRAYEQYFGPGTRLTVT.

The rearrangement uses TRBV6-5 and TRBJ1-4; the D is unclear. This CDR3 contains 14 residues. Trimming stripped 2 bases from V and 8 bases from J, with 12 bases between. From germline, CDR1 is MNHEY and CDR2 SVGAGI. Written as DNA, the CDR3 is TGTGCCAGCAGTTACGGGGAGAAAGGGGAAAAACTGTTTTTT. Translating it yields CASSYGEKGEKLFF.

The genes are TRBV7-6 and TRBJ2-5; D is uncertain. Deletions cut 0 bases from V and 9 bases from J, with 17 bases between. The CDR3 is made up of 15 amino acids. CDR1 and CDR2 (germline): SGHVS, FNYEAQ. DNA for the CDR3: TGTGCCAGCAGCTTAGCTAGCCCCGGAAAACGGGCCCAGTACTTC. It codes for CASSLASPGKRAQYF.

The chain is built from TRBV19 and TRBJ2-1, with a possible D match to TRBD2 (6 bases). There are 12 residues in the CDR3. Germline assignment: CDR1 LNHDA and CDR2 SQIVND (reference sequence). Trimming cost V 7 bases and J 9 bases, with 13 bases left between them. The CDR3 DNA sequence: TGTGCCAGTAACCCGATCGGGGGTGAGCAGTTCTTC. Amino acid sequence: CASNPIGGEQFF. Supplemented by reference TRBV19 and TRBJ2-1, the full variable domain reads DGGITQSPKYLFRKEGQNVTLSCEQNLNHDAMYWYRQDPGQGLRLIYYSQIVNDFQKGDIAEGYSVSREKKESFPLTVTSAQKNPTAFYLCASNPIGGEQFFGPGTRLTVL.

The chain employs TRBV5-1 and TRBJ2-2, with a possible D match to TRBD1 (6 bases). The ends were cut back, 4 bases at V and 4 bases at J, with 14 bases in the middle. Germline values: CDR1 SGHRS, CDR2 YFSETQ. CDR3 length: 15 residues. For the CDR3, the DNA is TGCGCCAGCAGCGAGACAGGAACCCCCACCGGGGAGCTGTTTTTT. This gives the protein CASSETGTPTGELFF.

CDR3 bases: TGCGCCAGCAGCTCCCAGGGCAATGAGCAGTTCTTC. It is translated as CASSSQGNEQFF. The rearrangement uses TRBV5-1 and TRBJ2-1; possibly TRBD1 for D (5 bases). Germline V gives CDR1 SGHRS, CDR2 YFSETQ. Trimming removed 3 bases at V and 6 bases at J, with 7 bases between. The CDR3 consists of 12 residues.

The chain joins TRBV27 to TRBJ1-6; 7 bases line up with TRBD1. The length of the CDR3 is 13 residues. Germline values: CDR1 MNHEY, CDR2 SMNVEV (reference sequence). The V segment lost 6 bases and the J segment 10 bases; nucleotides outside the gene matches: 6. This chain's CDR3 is CASSRQGVSPLHF. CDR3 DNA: TGTGCCAGCAGCCGACAGGGTGTGTCACCCCTCCACTTT.

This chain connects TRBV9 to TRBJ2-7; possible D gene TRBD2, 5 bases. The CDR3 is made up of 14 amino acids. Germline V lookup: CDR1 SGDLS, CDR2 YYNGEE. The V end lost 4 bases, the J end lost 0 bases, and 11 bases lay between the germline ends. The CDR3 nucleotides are TGTGCCAGCAGCCCCTGGAGGACCTCCTACGAGCAGTACTTC. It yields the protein CASSPWRTSYEQYF.

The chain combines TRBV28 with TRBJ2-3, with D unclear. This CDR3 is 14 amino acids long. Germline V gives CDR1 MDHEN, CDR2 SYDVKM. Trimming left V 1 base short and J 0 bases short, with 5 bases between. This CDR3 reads CASSLSPSTDTQYF. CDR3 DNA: TGTGCCAGCAGTTTATCCCCTAGCACAGATACGCAGTATTTT.

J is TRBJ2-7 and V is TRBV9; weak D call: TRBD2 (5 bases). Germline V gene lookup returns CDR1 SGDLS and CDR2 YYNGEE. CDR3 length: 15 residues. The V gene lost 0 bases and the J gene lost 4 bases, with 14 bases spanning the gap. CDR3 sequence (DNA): TGTGCCAGCAGCGTAGATACGGGGTTGGCTTACGAGCAGTACTTC. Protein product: CASSVDTGLAYEQYF.

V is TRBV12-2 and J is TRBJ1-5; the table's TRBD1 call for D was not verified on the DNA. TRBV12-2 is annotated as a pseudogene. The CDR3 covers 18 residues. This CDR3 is CASRPRRGTAYSNQPQHF. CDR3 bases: TGTGCAAGTCGCCCACGTAGAGGGACAGCTTATAGCAATCAGCCCCAGCATTTT.

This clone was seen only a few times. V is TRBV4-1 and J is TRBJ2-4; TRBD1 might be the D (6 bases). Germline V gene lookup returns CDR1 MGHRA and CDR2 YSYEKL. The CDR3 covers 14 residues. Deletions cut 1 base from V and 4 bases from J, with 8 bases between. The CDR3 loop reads CASSQGQGKNIQYF. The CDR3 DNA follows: TGCGCCAGCAGCCAAGGGCAGGGGAAAAACATTCAGTACTTC.

The CDR3: CASSSGPSTDTQYF. DNA for the CDR3: TGCGCCAGCAGCAGCGGACCTAGCACAGATACGCAGTATTTT. V and J are TRBV5-1 and TRBJ2-3, with a possible D match to TRBD2 (5 bases). Germline-derived CDR1 and CDR2 are SGHRS and YFSETQ. The CDR3 is 14 residues long. The V end lost 4 bases, the J end lost 0 bases, and 9 bases lay between the germline ends.

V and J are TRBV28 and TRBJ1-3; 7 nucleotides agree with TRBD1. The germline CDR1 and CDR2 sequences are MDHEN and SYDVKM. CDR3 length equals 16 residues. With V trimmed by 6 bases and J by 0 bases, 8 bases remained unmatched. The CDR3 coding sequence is TGTGCCAGCAGAATGACAGGGACATCCTCTGGAAACACCATATATTTT. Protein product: CASRMTGTSSGNTIYF.

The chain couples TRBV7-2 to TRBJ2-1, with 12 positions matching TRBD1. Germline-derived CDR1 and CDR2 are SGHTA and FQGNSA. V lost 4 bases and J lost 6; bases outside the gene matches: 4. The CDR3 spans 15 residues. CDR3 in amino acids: CASSSRDRGRNEQFF. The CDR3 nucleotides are TGTGCCAGCAGCTCCCGGGACAGGGGGCGCAATGAGCAGTTCTTC.

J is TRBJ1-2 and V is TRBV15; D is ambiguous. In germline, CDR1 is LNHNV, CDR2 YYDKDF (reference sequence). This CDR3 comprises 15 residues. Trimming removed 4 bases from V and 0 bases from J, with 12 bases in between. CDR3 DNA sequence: TGTGCCACCAGCATCTTAAGAGGATCTAACTATGGCTACACCTTC. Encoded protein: CATSILRGSNYGYTF.

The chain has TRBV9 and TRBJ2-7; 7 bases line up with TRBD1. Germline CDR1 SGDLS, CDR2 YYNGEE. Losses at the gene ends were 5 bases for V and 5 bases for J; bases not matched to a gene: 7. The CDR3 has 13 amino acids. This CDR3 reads CASSETGRDEQYF. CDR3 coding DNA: TGTGCCAGCAGTGAGACAGGGCGGGACGAGCAGTACTTC.

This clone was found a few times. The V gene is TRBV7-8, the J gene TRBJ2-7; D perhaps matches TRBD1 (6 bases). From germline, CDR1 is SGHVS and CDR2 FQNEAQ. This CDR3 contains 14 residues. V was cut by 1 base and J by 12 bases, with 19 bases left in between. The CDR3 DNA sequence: TGTGCCAGCAGCTTAGATCCGGTTCTCGAAGGGGGGTACTTC. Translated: CASSLDPVLEGGYF.

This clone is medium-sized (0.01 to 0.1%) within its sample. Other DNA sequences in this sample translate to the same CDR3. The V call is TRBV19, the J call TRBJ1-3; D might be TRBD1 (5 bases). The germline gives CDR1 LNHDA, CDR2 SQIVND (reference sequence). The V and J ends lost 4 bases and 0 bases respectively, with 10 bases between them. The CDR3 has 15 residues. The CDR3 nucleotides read TGTGCCAGTAGTAGGGGGGATAACTCTGGAAACACCATATATTTT. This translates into CASSRGDNSGNTIYF. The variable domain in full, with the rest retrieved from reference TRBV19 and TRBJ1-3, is DGGITQSPKYLFRKEGQNVTLSCEQNLNHDAMYWYRQDPGQGLRLIYYSQIVNDFQKGDIAEGYSVSREKKESFPLTVTSAQKNPTAFYLCASSRGDNSGNTIYFGEGSWLTVV.

The CDR3 DNA follows: TGTGCCAGCAGTGAAGCGTTCCAGGGGGCCTCAGATACGCAGTATTTT. Amino acid sequence: CASSEAFQGASDTQYF. This chain links TRBV6-1 with TRBJ2-3; 8 bases agree with TRBD1. Germline-derived CDR1 and CDR2 are MNHNS and SASEGT. The CDR3 is 16 residues long. The V and J ends lost 0 bases and 4 bases, in that order; junction bases with no gene match: 6.

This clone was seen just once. The CDR3 loop reads CASARGEEAGGNEQFF. CDR3 nucleotide sequence: TGTGCCAGCGCCCGAGGAGAGGAAGCGGGGGGGAATGAGCAGTTCTTC. The rearrangement links TRBV27 to TRBJ2-1; 10 bases fit TRBD2. This CDR3 region has 16 residues. With V trimmed by 8 bases and J by 7 bases, 14 bases remained unmatched. Germline CDR1 is MNHEY and CDR2 is SMNVEV (reference sequence).

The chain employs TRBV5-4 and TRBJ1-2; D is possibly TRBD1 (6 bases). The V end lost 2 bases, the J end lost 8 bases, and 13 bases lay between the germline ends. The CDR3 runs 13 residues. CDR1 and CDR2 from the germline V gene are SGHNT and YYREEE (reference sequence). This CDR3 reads CASSLQQGWGYTF. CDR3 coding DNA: TGTGCCAGCAGCTTACAACAGGGCTGGGGCTACACCTTC.

CDR3 bases: TGCGCCAGCAGTTTACTAGCGGGGACCTACGAGCAGTACTTC. It yields the protein CASSLLAGTYEQYF. The V call is TRBV5-1, the J call TRBJ2-7; 10 bases agree with TRBD2. The CDR3 totals 14 residues. CDR1 SGHRS and CDR2 YFSETQ come from the germline V gene. The trim removed 5 bases at V and 2 bases at J, leaving 4 bases unmatched.

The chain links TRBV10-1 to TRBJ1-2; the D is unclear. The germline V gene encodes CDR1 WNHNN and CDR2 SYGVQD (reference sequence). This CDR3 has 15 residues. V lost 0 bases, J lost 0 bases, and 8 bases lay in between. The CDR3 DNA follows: TGCGCCAGCAGTGAGTCGAGAGGATCTAACTATGGCTACACCTTC. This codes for CASSESRGSNYGYTF.

CDR3 nucleotide sequence: TGTGCCAGCAGCACCGGACAGAATATTGGTCAGCCCCAGCATTTT. Translating gives CASSTGQNIGQPQHF. This chain connects TRBV6-6 to TRBJ1-5; D perhaps matches TRBD1 (6 bases). This CDR3 is 15 amino acids long. Trimming stripped 6 bases from V and 6 bases from J, with 18 bases between. The germline V gene has CDR1 MNHNY and CDR2 SVGAGI (reference sequence).

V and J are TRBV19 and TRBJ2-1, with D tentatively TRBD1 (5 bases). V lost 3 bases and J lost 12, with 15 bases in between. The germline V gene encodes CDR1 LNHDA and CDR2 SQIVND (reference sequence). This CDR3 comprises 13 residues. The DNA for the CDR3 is TGTGCCAGTAGTATTGCAGGGTTTAGGGCGCAGTTCTTC. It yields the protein CASSIAGFRAQFF.